Below, 21 T cell receptor beta chains from the same sample are listed, as sequenced in a study of T cell responses to AZD1222 COVID-19 vaccine. The data were produced by immunoSEQ multiplex PCR, yet TCRdb's version contains in-frame clones alone and is incomplete. The top ten hold over 1.2% of the sample, which has about 170,000 clones, 90% seen once. The sequenced sample was peripheral blood, obtained on day 0 of AZD1222 vaccination. The receptor source for this set is an adult in good health.

This sequence joins TRBV19 and TRBJ2-1; D is perhaps TRBD1 (6 bases). Trimming cost V 8 bases and J 3 bases, with 14 bases left between them. The CDR3 contains 14 residues. The germline V gene has CDR1 LNHDA and CDR2 SQIVND (reference sequence). CDR3 bases: TGTGCCAGTGGTGGGGGCAACCTCTACAATGAGCAGTTCTTC. Translated, it gives CASGGGNLYNEQFF.

The V gene is TRBV15, the J gene TRBJ1-5; TRBD1 agrees at 7 bases. The length of the CDR3 is 15 residues. Trimming at V came to 0 bases and at J to 6 bases, leaving 5 bases not matched to a gene. CDR1 and CDR2 (germline): LNHNV, YYDKDF (reference sequence). The CDR3 loop is CATSRESGGSQPQHF. CDR3 sequence (DNA): TGTGCCACCAGCAGAGAATCAGGGGGGAGTCAGCCCCAGCATTTT.

This clone was counted between two and nine times. The V call is TRBV10-3, the J call TRBJ1-3; perhaps TRBD1 as D (5 bases). Looked up from germline, CDR1 is ENHRY and CDR2 is SYGVKD. The V end was cut by 3 bases, the J end by 0 bases, with 12 bases between. The CDR3 consists of 16 residues. DNA for the CDR3: TGTGCCATCAGTGACCCGGGACGTCTCTCTGGAAACACCATATATTTT. The encoded protein is CAISDPGRLSGNTIYF.

CDR3 in amino acids: CSVEVGEGGYGYTF. The CDR3 DNA is TGCAGCGTTGAAGTCGGGGAAGGTGGTTATGGCTACACCTTC. This rearrangement joins TRBV29-1 to TRBJ1-2; D uncertain. CDR1 and CDR2 (germline): SQVTM, ANQGSEA. Trimming cost V 1 base and J 5 bases, with 14 bases left between them. The CDR3 consists of 14 residues.

The V call is TRBV2, the J call TRBJ2-7; D unresolved. CDR1 is SNHLY and CDR2 is FYNNEI in the germline V gene. With 2 bases removed from V and 0 bases from J, the gap between germline ends came to 11 bases. This CDR3 contains 15 residues. The CDR3 bases are TGTGCCAGCAGTGAATCGAGATTGAGCTCCTACGAGCAGTACTTC. Amino acids: CASSESRLSSYEQYF.

The chain carries TRBV19 and TRBJ2-1, with 9 bases aligning to TRBD1. Germline loops: CDR1 LNHDA, CDR2 SQIVND (reference sequence). The V segment lost 11 bases and the J segment 4 bases; nucleotides outside the gene matches: 9. The CDR3 consists of 14 residues. This CDR3 reads CAASQGAPYNEQFF. The DNA of the CDR3 is TGTGCCGCCTCACAGGGGGCTCCTTACAATGAGCAGTTCTTC.

V is TRBV6-2 or TRBV6-3 and J is TRBJ1-2; 10 bases line up with TRBD1. This CDR3 is 14 amino acids long. J was trimmed by 8 bases and V by 6 bases; bases with no gene match: 9. Germline V gene lookup returns CDR1 MNHEY and CDR2 SVGEGT. CDR3 DNA: TGTGCCAGCAGCCGGGACAGGGGTTTCCGGGGCTACACCTTC. Protein product: CASSRDRGFRGYTF.

This chain joins TRBV7-6 and TRBJ2-5; 12 nucleotides agree with TRBD2. The CDR3 sequence is 15 residues long. Germline CDR1 and CDR2: SGHVS and FNYEAQ. V was pared by 4 bases and J by 4 bases, with 4 bases of the junction left unmatched. This CDR3 reads CASSSSGGATETQYF. In nucleotides, the CDR3 is TGTGCCAGCAGCTCTAGCGGGGGGGCAACAGAGACCCAGTACTTC.

This chain links TRBV28 with TRBJ1-2; no clear D gene. The germline V and J ends were trimmed by 5 bases and 4 bases, with 5 bases remaining between them. Germline V lookup: CDR1 MDHEN, CDR2 SYDVKM. The CDR3 has 11 residues. The CDR3 DNA sequence: TGTGCCAGCAGTCTAATCTATGGCTACACCTTC. Its protein is CASSLIYGYTF.

The V gene is TRBV5-1, the J gene TRBJ1-1; the match to TRBD1 covers 7 bases. Per the germline V gene, CDR1 is SGHRS and CDR2 is YFSETQ. Trimming cost V 3 bases and J 11 bases; bases outside gene matches: 10. The CDR3 sequence is 13 residues long. In nucleotides, the CDR3 is TGCGCCAGCAGCTCGTGGGAGGGGGCGGTGGCTTTCTTT. As protein: CASSSWEGAVAFF.

The CDR3 loop is CASGGGPLLNYGYTF. Written as DNA, the CDR3 is TGTGCCAGCGGGGGAGGCCCGTTACTTAACTATGGCTACACCTTC. V is TRBV28 and J is TRBJ1-2; D may be TRBD1 (5 bases). Germline lookup yields CDR1 MDHEN and CDR2 SYDVKM. This CDR3 is 15 amino acids long. Trimming cost V 8 bases and J 1 base, with 17 bases left between them.

The J gene is TRBJ2-7, the V gene TRBV10-1, with 9 positions matching TRBD1. Per germline, CDR1 WNHNN and CDR2 SYGVQD (reference sequence). The V and J ends lost 1 base and 4 bases, in that order; junction bases with no gene match: 8. This CDR3 comprises 16 residues. CDR3 protein: CASSEFPRDRVYEQYF. The CDR3 coding sequence is TGCGCCAGCAGTGAGTTCCCCCGGGACAGGGTTTACGAGCAGTACTTC.

The chain recombines TRBV2 with TRBJ2-5, with D possibly being TRBD1 or TRBD2 (6 bases each). Germline V gene lookup returns CDR1 SNHLY and CDR2 FYNNEI. V lost 11 bases to trimming and J lost 0 bases, with 19 bases between them. The CDR3 spans 15 residues. The CDR3 nucleotides are TGTGCCGTTGGGCGGGGACACCTGTACCAAGAGACCCAGTACTTC. Its protein product is CAVGRGHLYQETQYF.

J is TRBJ2-3 and V is TRBV12-3 or TRBV12-4; D gene uncertain. This CDR3 contains 13 residues. Trimming left V 3 bases short and J 2 bases short, with 6 bases between. For the CDR3, the DNA is TGTGCCAGCAGTTTGCGCAACACAGATACGCAGTATTTT. This codes for CASSLRNTDTQYF.

This chain connects TRBV24-1 to TRBJ2-7, with D uncertain. The CDR3 is 13 residues long. From germline, CDR1 is KGHDR and CDR2 SFDVKD. Deletions cut 0 bases from V and 7 bases from J, with 9 bases between. The CDR3: CATSDLSRPEQYF. The CDR3 DNA is TGTGCCACCAGTGATTTGTCGAGACCTGAGCAGTACTTC.

The J gene is TRBJ2-1, the V gene TRBV28; the match to TRBD1 covers 8 bases. The CDR3 consists of 14 residues. CDR1 and CDR2 (germline): MDHEN, SYDVKM. The V and J ends lost 5 bases and 2 bases, in that order; junction bases with no gene match: 2. CDR3 nucleotide sequence: TGTGCCAGCAGTACGGACAGGGCCTACAATGAGCAGTTCTTC. Translating gives CASSTDRAYNEQFF.

The gene calls are TRBV7-2 and TRBJ2-2, with TRBD2 identical over 9 bases. This CDR3 has 16 amino acids. The trim removed 8 bases at V and 2 bases at J, leaving 9 bases unmatched. Germline V lookup: CDR1 SGHTA, CDR2 FQGNSA. The CDR3 loop reads CASLRGSGGNTGELFF. In DNA form, the CDR3 reads TGTGCCAGCCTCCGAGGTAGCGGGGGAAACACCGGGGAGCTGTTTTTT. The entire variable domain, with the rest obtained from reference TRBV7-2 and TRBJ2-2, is as follows: GAGVSQSPSNKVTEKGKDVELRCDPISGHTALYWYRQSLGQGLEFLIYFQGNSAPDKSGLPSDRFSAERTGGSVSTLTIQRTQQEDSAVYLCASLRGSGGNTGELFFGEGSRLTVL.

This chain uses TRBV6-4 with TRBJ1-1; 9 nucleotides align to TRBD1. Trimming cost V 4 bases and J 5 bases; bases outside gene matches: 8. This CDR3 is 15 amino acids long. Per germline, CDR1 MRHNA and CDR2 SNTAGT. The CDR3 reads CASSANPGQGTEAFF. For the CDR3, the DNA is TGTGCCAGCAGTGCTAATCCGGGACAGGGTACTGAAGCTTTCTTT.

The genes are TRBV4-1 and TRBJ1-2; D is ambiguous. V was cut by 0 bases and J by 4 bases, with 15 bases left in between. Germline V gene lookup returns CDR1 MGHRA and CDR2 YSYEKL. The CDR3 is made up of 16 amino acids. CDR3 bases: TGCGCCAGCAGCCAAGATCTACCGATGTACTCCTATGGCTACACCTTC. It codes for CASSQDLPMYSYGYTF.

The chain links TRBV7-8 to TRBJ1-1, with D maybe TRBD1 (5 bases). The germline V gene has CDR1 SGHVS and CDR2 FQNEAQ. V was clipped by 0 bases and J by 4 bases, with 15 bases between them. This CDR3 contains 16 residues. CDR3 protein: CASSLAGWGAGTEAFF. CDR3 nucleotide sequence: TGTGCCAGCAGCTTAGCGGGCTGGGGCGCAGGCACTGAAGCTTTCTTT.

This clone was found a few times. This sequence joins TRBV3-1 (or the pseudogene TRBV3-2) and TRBJ1-3; D is uncertain. The CDR3 length is 14 residues. The V end was cut by 5 bases, the J end by 2 bases, with 10 bases between. Germline CDR1 is LGHDT and CDR2 is YNNKEL (reference sequence). CDR3 coding DNA: TGTGCCAGCAGCATCGGGAGCGCTGGAAACACCATATATTTT. The encoded protein is CASSIGSAGNTIYF.